This TCR beta chain appears in the sequencing data of a study of cytomegalovirus exposure and HLA in healthy donors. Study-level information: Of the donors genotyped, approximately 400 in all, about 80% fell in the Caucasian-associated ancestry cluster.

Overall study results and limits: Later on, an analysis showed TCR association rates differing by HLA locus, with DRB1 the most and HLA-C the fewest. Donors were assumed by presence/absence analyses to have roughly uniform sequencing depth.

Between the trimmed V and J ends, which lost 4 bases and 4 bases, there was a span of 14 bases. Germline V lookup: CDR1 SGDLS, CDR2 YYNGEE. The CDR3 is 14 residues long. As regards this clone: As yet, its antigen is unknown.

PCR primers comprised 60 Vbeta and 13 Jbeta primers. TCRdb's copy holds only in-frame clones and misses some; the assay was immunoSEQ multiplex PCR. The sample carries some 150,000 clones, 75% recorded once. This chain joins TRBV9 and TRBJ1-2, with D tentatively TRBD1 (6 bases). The material sequenced was PBMCs. The receptor was derived from a middle-aged man in good health and CMV-seronegative. The CDR3 nucleotides read TGTGCCAGCAGCCAAGGGGGATCTCCCTATGGCTACACCTTC. Its translation: CASSQGGSPYGYTF.